The clone carrying this T cell receptor beta chain appeared a few times. As yet, its antigen is unknown. This entry is derived from a study of T-cell reconstitution after alpha-beta-depleted transplantation in children. General study findings and limits: After transplant, high TCRbeta diversity at day 60 in some patients arose from surviving recipient T cells and thymic progenitors.

The CDR3 is made up of 15 amino acids. V lost 5 bases to trimming and J lost 4 bases, with 18 bases between them. Germline-derived CDR1 and CDR2 are SEHNR and FQNEAQ (reference sequence). The TCRbeta library was prepared with unique molecular identifiers. TCRdb re-called the PCR reads through MiXCR, storing one row per CDR3 protein. The data show hundreds of thousands of distinct CDR3 sequences, roughly 7.7% seen once. The specimen was PBMCs, mostly from graft donor cells, collected 180 days after TCRalphabeta/CD19-depleted stem cell transplant. The clonotype originates from a male patient under 18 who had a stem cell transplant for acute lymphoblastic leukemia, so the T cells may come from the graft donor. The gene calls are TRBV7-9 and TRBJ2-7; the D is unclear. CDR3 nucleotide sequence: TGTGCCAGCAGCCCCCCCGGAAGGCATGTTTACGAGCAGTACTTC. This translates into CASSPPGRHVYEQYF. The whole variable domain, remainder taken from reference TRBV7-9 and TRBJ2-7, is DTGVSQNPRHKITKRGQNVTFRCDPISEHNRLYWYRQTLGQGPEFLTYFQNEAQLEKSRLLSDRFSAERPKGSFSTLEIQRTEQGDSAMYLCASSPPGRHVYEQYFGPGTRLTVT.